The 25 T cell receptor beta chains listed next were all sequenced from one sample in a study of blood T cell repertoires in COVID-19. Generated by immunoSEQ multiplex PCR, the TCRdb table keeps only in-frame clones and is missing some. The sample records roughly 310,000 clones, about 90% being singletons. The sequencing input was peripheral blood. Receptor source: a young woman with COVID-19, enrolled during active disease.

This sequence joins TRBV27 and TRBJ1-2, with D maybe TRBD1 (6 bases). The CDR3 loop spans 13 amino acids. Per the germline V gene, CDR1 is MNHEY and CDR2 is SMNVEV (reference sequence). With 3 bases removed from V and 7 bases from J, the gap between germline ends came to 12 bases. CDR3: CASSLGGASGYTF. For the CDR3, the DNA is TGTGCCAGCAGTTTGGGGGGGGCGTCTGGCTACACCTTC.

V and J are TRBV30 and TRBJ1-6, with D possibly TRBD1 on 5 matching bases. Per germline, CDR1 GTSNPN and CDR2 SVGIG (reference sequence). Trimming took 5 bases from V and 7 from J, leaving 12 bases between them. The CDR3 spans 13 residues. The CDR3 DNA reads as TGTGCCTGGTGTTTGCAGGGAAATTCACCCCTCCACTTT. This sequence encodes CAWCLQGNSPLHF.

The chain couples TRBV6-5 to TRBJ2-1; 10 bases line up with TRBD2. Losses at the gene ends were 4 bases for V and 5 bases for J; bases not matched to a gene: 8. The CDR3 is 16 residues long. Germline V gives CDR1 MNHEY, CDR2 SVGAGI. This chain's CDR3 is CASSSIAGGPNNEQFF. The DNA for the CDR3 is TGTGCCAGCAGTTCTATAGCGGGAGGACCGAACAATGAGCAGTTCTTC.

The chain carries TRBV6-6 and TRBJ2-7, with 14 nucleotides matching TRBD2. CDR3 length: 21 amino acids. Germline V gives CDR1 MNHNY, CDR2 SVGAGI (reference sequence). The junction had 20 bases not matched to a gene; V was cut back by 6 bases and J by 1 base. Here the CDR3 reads CASSFTPGTSGSLARSYEQYF. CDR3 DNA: TGTGCCAGCAGCTTCACCCCCGGGACTAGCGGGAGTTTGGCCCGGTCCTACGAGCAGTACTTC.

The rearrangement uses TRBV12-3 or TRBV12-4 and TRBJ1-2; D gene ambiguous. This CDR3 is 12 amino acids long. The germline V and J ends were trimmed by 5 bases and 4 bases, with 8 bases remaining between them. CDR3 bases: TGTGCCAGCAGTCGGGAGCTCTATGGCTACACCTTC. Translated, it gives CASSRELYGYTF.

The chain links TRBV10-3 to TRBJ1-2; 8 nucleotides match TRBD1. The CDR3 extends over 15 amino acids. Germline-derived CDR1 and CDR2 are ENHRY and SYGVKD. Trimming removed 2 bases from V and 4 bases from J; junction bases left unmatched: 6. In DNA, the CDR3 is TGTGCCATCAGTGAGGGACAGGGTAAAGTCTATGGCTACACCTTC. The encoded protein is CAISEGQGKVYGYTF.

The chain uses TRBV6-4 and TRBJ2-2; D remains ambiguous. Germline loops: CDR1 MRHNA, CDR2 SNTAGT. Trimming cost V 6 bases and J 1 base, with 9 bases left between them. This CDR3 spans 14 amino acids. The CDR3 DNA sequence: TGTGCCAGCAGCACAGACGGGAACACCGGGGAGCTGTTTTTT. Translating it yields CASSTDGNTGELFF.

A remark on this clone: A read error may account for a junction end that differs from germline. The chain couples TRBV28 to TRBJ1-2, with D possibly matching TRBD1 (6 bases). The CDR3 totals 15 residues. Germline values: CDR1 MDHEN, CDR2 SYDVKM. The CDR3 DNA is TGTGCCAGCAGTGGTAGGCCGTTTATCGAGGCAAGACAGGTCTTC. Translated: CASSGRPFIEARQVF.

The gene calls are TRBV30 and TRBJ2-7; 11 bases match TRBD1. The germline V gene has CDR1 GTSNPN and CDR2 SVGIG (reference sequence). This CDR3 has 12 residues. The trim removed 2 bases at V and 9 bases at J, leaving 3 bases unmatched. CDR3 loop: CAWSTGQGAQYF. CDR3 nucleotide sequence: TGTGCCTGGAGTACTGGACAGGGGGCGCAGTACTTC. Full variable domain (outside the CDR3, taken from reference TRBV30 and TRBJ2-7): SQTIHQWPATLVQPVGSPLSLECTVEGTSNPNLYWYRQAAGRGLQLLFYSVGIGQISSEVPQNLSASRPQDRQFILSSKKLLLSDSGFYLCAWSTGQGAQYFGPGTRLTVT.

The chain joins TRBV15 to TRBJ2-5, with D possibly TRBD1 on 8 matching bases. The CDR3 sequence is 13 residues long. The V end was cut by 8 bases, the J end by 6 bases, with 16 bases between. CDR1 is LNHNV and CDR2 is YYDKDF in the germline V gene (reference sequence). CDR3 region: CATRTGGEKTQYF. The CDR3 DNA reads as TGTGCCACCCGTACAGGGGGGGAAAAGACCCAGTACTTC.

CDR3 nucleotide sequence: TGTGCCAGCAGCTTAGGACTAGCATCAGATACGCAGTATTTT. Amino acid sequence: CASSLGLASDTQYF. The rearrangement links TRBV7-2 to TRBJ2-3, with 7 bases aligning to TRBD2. CDR3 length: 14 amino acids. V lost 1 base to trimming and J lost 4 bases; unmatched junction nucleotides: 2. CDR1 is SGHTA, CDR2 FQGNSA, per germline. Full variable domain (outside the CDR3, taken from reference TRBV7-2 and TRBJ2-3): GAGVSQSPSNKVTEKGKDVELRCDPISGHTALYWYRQSLGQGLEFLIYFQGNSAPDKSGLPSDRFSAERTGGSVSTLTIQRTQQEDSAVYLCASSLGLASDTQYFGPGTRLTVL.

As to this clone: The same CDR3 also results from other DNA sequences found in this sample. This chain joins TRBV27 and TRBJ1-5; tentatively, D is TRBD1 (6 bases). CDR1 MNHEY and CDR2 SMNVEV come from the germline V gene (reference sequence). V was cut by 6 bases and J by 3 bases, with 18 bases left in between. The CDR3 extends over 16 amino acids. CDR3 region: CASSFSRTVHNQPQHF. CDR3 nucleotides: TGTGCCAGCAGCTTCTCAAGGACAGTCCACAATCAGCCCCAGCATTTT.

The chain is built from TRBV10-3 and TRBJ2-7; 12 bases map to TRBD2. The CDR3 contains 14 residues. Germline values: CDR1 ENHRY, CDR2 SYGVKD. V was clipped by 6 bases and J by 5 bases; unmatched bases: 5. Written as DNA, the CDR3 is TGTGCCATCAGCGGACTAGCGGGAACTGACGAGCAGTACTTC. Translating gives CAISGLAGTDEQYF.

As DNA, the CDR3 is TGTGCCAGCTCACCTGGACAGGGGAGGAATGAAAAACTGTTTTTT. Its translation: CASSPGQGRNEKLFF. This chain links TRBV18 with TRBJ1-4; 9 positions match TRBD1. Germline CDR1 and CDR2: KGHSH and LQKENI. Trimming took 3 bases from V and 5 from J; bases not matched to a gene: 4. This CDR3 has 15 amino acids.

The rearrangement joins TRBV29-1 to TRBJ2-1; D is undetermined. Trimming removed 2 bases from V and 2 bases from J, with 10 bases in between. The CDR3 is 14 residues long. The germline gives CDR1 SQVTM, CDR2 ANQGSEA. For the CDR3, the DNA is TGCAGCGTTGAATCAACAAACCCCTACAATGAGCAGTTCTTC. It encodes CSVESTNPYNEQFF.

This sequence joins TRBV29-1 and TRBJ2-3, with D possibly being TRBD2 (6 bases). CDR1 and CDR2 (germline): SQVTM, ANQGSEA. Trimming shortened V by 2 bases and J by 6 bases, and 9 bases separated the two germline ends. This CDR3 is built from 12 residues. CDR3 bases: TGCAGCGTTGAAAGGGACTCCGATACGCAGTATTTT. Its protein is CSVERDSDTQYF.

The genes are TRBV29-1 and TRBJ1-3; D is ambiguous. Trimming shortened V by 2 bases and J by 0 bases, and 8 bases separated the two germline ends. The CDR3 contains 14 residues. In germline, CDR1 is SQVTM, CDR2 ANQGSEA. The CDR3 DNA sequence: TGCAGCGTTGAATTAACAGCCTCTGGAAACACCATATATTTT. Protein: CSVELTASGNTIYF. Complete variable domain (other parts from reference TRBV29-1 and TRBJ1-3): SAVISQKPSRDICQRGTSLTIQCQVDSQVTMMFWYRQQPGQSLTLIATANQGSEATYESGFVIDKFPISRPNLTFSTLTVSNMSPEDSSIYLCSVELTASGNTIYFGEGSWLTVV.

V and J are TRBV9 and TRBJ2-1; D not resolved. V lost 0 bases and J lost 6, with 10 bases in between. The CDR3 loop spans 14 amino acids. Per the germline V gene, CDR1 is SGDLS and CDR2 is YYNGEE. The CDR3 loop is CASSVDRSSNEQFF. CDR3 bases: TGTGCCAGCAGCGTAGATCGTTCGAGCAATGAGCAGTTCTTC.

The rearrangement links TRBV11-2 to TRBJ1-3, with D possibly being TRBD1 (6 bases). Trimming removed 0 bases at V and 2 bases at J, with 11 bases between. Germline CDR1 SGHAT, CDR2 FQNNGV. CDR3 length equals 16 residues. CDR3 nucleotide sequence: TGTGCCAGCAGCTTAGATCGGACAGCCACTGGAAACACCATATATTTT. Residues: CASSLDRTATGNTIYF.

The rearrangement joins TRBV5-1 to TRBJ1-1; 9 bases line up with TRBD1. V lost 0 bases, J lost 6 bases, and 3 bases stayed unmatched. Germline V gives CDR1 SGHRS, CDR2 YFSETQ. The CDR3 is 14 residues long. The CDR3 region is CASSLDRGRAEAFF. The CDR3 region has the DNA TGCGCCAGCAGCTTGGACAGGGGGCGGGCTGAAGCTTTCTTT.

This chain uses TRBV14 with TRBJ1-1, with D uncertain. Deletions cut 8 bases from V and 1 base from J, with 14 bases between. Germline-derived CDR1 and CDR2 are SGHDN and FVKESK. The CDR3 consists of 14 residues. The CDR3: CASLGIAGNTEAFF. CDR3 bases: TGTGCCAGCCTAGGAATTGCGGGGAACACTGAAGCTTTCTTT.

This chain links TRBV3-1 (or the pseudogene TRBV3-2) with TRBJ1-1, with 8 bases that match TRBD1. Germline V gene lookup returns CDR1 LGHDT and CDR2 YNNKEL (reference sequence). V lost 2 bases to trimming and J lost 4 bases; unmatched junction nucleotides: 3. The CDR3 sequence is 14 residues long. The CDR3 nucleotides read TGTGCCAGCAGCCAACAGACAGGGGCCACTGAAGCTTTCTTT. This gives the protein CASSQQTGATEAFF.

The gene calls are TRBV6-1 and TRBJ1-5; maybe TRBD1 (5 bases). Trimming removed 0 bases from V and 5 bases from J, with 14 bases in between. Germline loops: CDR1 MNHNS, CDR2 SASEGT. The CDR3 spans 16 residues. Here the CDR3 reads CASSEALGGTHQPQHF. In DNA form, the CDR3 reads TGTGCCAGCAGTGAAGCACTGGGAGGGACCCATCAGCCCCAGCATTTT.

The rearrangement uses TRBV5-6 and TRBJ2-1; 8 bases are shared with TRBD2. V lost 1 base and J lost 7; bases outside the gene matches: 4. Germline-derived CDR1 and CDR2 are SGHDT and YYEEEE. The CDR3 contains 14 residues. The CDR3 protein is CASSLRLALNEQFF. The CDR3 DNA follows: TGTGCCAGCAGCTTGAGACTAGCGTTAAATGAGCAGTTCTTC.

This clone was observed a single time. CDR3 region: CASSLIPQAGVGEQYF. The CDR3 coding sequence is TGTGCCAGCAGCTTAATTCCCCAGGCGGGAGTGGGCGAGCAGTACTTC. The rearrangement links TRBV7-2 to TRBJ2-7; TRBD2 matches at 7 bases. Losses at the gene ends were 2 bases for V and 6 bases for J; bases not matched to a gene: 13. This CDR3 contains 16 residues. CDR1 and CDR2 from the germline V gene are SGHTA and FQGNSA.